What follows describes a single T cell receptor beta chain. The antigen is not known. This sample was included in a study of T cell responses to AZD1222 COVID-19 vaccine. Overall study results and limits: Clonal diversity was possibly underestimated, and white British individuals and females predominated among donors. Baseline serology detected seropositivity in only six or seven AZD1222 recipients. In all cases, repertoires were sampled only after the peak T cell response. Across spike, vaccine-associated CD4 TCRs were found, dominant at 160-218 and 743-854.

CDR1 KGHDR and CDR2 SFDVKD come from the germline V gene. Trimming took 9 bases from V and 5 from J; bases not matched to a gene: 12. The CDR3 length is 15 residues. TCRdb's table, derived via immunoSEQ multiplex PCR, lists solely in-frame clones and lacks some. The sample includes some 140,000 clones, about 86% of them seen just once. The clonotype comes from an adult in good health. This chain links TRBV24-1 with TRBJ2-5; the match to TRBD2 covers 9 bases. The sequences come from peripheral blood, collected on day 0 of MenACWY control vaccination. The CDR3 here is CATGGVAGAVETQYF. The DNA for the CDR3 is TGTGCCACCGGCGGAGTAGCGGGGGCTGTGGAGACCCAGTACTTC.